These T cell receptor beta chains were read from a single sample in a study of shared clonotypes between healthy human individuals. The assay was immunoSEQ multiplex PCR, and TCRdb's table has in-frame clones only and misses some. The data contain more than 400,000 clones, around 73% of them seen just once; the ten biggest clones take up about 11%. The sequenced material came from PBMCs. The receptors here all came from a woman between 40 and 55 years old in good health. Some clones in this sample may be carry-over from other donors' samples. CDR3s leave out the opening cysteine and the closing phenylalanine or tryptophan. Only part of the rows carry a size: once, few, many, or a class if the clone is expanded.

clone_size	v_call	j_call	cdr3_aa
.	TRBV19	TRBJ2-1	ASSILNEQF
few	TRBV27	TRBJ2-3	ASNHGGTLSTQY
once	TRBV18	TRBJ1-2	ASSPYPGQGVGYT
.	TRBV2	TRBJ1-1	ASSVWSMNTEAF
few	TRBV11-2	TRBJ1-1	ASSPGTRNTEAF
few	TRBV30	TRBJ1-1	AWRMDSGGDTEAF
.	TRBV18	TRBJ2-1	ASSLGQGLYYEQF
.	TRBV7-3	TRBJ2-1	ASSPSGSSYNEQF
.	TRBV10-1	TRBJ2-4	ASSESWTGGEWNIQY
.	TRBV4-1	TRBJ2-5	ASSREYQETQY
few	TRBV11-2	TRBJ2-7	ASRRTGLAGGPLREQY
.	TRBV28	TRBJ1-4	ASSLRGARENEKLF
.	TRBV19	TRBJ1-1	ASSIGPNTEAF
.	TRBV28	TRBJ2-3	ASSLSRGRKDTQY
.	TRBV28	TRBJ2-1	ASSSGTSGQF
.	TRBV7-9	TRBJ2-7	ASSPWTSLTYEQY
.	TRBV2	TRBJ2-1	ASSEDPTSGRRRNEQF
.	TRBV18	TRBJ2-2	ASSQGVGAVAGELF
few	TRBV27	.	ASRATSEYYEQY
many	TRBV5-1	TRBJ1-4	ASSPGSVATNEKLF
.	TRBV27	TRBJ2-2	ASSQKEYGELF
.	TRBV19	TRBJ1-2	ASSIVLRQGTRGYT
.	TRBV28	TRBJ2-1	ASRETSYNEQF
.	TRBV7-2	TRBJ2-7	ASSSAPGGGYEQY
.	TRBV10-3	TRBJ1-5	ATDDSNQPQH
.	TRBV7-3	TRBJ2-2	ASRGLAGTNTGELF
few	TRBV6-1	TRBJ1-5	ASAGRVDQPQH
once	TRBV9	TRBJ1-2	ASSVLSHRGRGYGYT
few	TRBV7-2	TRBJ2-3	ASSFMGSNTDTQY
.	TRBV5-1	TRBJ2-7	ASSRGQGVYEQY
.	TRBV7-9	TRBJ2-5	ASTLSGGETQY
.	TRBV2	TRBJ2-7	ASSKAGISYEQY
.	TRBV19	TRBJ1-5	ASSIGGKLNQPQH
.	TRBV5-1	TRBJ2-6	ASSLEGAGANVLT
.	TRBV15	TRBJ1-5	ATSGRQEGLISNQPQH
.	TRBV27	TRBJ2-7	ASSYKGQGDSYEQY
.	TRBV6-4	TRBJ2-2	ASSEASGRDTGELF
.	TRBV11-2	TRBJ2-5	ASSEAGLETQY
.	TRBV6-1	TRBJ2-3	ASRNSGISSDTQY
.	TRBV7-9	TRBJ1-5	ATGTGNQPQH
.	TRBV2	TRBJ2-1	ASSESGVEQF
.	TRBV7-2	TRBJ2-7	ASSLNAGDSYEQY
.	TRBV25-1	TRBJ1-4	TSGPGTGTEKLF
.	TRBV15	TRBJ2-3	ATSRGTSGVTDTQY
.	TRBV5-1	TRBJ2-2	ASSVLAGGTGELF
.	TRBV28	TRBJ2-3	ASSLAVATTDTQY
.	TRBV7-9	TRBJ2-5	ASSLGTSGRSETQY
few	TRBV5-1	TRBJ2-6	ASSTGHSGANVLT
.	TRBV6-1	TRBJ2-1	ASTQVPGSYNEQF
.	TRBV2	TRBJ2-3	ASSEARASGRTDTQY
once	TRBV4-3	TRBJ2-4	ASSQDRFSAGGSDLY